Described below is a single T cell receptor (beta chain) sequence and its context. The antigen remains unidentified. The sample is drawn from a study of identical twins. Study results and caveats: Twin pairs had excess sharing that was weaker in beta out-of-frame sequences.

V shed 5 bases and J shed 2 bases, with 12 bases lying between them. The length of the CDR3 is 14 residues. Looked up from germline, CDR1 is MDHEN and CDR2 is SYDVKM. cDNA carried unique molecular identifiers, and a universal primer site was added by template switching. One entry per CDR3 protein results from TCRdb running MiXCR on the 5' RACE reads. The sample holds 420,000 or so distinct CDR3 sequences, approximately 17% seen once. Material for sequencing was naive T cells sorted from blood. This chain uses TRBV28 with TRBJ1-1, with D unresolved. This receptor was identified in a man aged 50 to 59 in good health. The CDR3 sequence is CASSRPTGNTEAFF. DNA of the CDR3: TGTGCCAGCAGTCGACCGACGGGAAACACTGAAGCTTTCTTT.